This TCR beta chain was sequenced in a study of regulatory T cells in long-lasting Graves disease. This clonotype occurred many times. The time point: newly diagnosed GD, antithyroid drugs for less than 3 months. PBMC-derived RNA was used for the TCR library. Through Arm-PCR of CDR3 regions and iRepertoire HTBI primers, TCR beta libraries were built. TCRdb processed the multiplex PCR reads anew with MiXCR; each CDR3 protein has one entry. In the table there are about 400,000 distinct CDR3 sequences, about 15% of which are singletons. CDR3 size: 13 residues. Per the germline V gene, CDR1 is SGHVS and CDR2 is FQNEAQ. V was pared by 6 bases and J by 1 base, with 9 bases between. This sample also belongs to another study, concerning T cells in Graves' hyperthyroidism and ophthalmopathy. That study reports: Each patient was aged 18 to 65 and had newly diagnosed hyperthyroidism of under 2 months' duration.

The clonotype originates from a woman aged 40-49 years with Graves disease. The source material was peripheral blood mononuclear cells (PBMCs), sampled at new diagnosis, from a patient treated with antithyroid drugs. V is TRBV7-8 and J is TRBJ1-1; the D is unclear. CDR3 amino acids: CASRVATNTEAFF. DNA for the CDR3: TGTGCCAGCAGGGTGGCGACGAACACTGAAGCTTTCTTT.